The T cell receptor (beta chain) under discussion was sequenced for a study of cytomegalovirus exposure and HLA in healthy donors. Study findings and constraints: DRB1 had the most TCR associations and HLA-C the fewest, a later analysis found, with rates varying by HLA locus. Using a false discovery rate of 0.05, a later analysis showed that fewer than 20,000 TCR beta sequences were associated with HLA alleles.

CDR1 and CDR2 (germline): SEHNR, FQNEAQ (reference sequence). This CDR3 comprises 14 residues. Unmatched junction bases numbered 7, after V lost 4 bases and J lost 4 bases. PCR involved 60 Vbeta and 13 Jbeta primers. In the original analysis: Later, tens of millions of unique TCR beta chains were counted in an analysis, and approximately 10 million of them were shared. Method: immunoSEQ multiplex PCR; TCRdb's copy keeps in-frame clones and lacks some. V and J calls and clone size are given by that table; D and trimming were obtained from the DNA. The sample contains about 200,000 clones, roughly 72% of which appear only once. This clone turned up a few times. Antigen specificity is unknown.

Sample: PBMCs. This TCR was recovered from a man under 40 in good health and CMV-seronegative. The V gene is TRBV7-9, the J gene TRBJ2-7; 7 positions match TRBD1. In DNA form, the CDR3 reads TGTGCCAGCAGCTCGGACAGGTCGTCGTACGAGCAGTACTTC. Translating gives CASSSDRSSYEQYF.